The source of this TCR beta chain is a study of cytomegalovirus exposure and HLA in healthy donors. Regarding the study as a whole: Most TCR beta V segments were productive about 90% or about 30% of the time in an earlier analysis. Many donors shared some public TCRs, even though most TCR sequences were rare.

Between the trimmed V and J ends, which lost 4 bases and 7 bases, there was a span of 14 bases. This CDR3 comprises 14 residues. In germline, CDR1 is SGHRS, CDR2 YFSETQ. The PCR ran on 60 Vbeta and 13 Jbeta primers. Method: immunoSEQ multiplex PCR; TCRdb's copy keeps in-frame clones and lacks some. The top ten clones hold roughly 2.3% of a sample with 150,000 to 200,000 clones, 65% to 85% of them seen once. Turning to this clone: The antigen is not known.

The receptor was derived from a man aged 60 to 75 in good health and CMV-seronegative. J is TRBJ1-4 and V is TRBV5-1, with D tentatively TRBD1 (6 bases). Sequenced input: PBMCs. CDR3 DNA: TGCGCCAGCAGCGCTTCCGGGACACCTGAAAAACTGTTTTTT. It specifies CASSASGTPEKLFF.